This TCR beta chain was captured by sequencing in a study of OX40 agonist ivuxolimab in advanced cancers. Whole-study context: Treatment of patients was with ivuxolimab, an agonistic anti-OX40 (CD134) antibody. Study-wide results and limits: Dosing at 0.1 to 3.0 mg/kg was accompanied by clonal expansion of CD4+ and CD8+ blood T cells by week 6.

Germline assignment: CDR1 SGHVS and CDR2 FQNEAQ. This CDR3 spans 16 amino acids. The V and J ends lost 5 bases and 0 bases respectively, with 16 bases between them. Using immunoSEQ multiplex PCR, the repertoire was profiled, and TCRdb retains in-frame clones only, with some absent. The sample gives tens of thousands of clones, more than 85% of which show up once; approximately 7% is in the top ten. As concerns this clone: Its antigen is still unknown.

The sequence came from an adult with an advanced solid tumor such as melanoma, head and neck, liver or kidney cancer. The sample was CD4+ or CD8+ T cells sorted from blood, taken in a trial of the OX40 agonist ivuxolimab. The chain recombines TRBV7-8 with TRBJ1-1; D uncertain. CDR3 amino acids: CASSSIGGQMNTEAFF. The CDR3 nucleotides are TGTGCCAGCAGCAGTATAGGAGGGCAGATGAACACTGAAGCTTTCTTT.